This entry describes one T cell receptor beta chain. This entry belongs to a study of blood T cell repertoires in COVID-19. Study summary: Acute and convalescent COVID-19 samples came from the United States, Italy and Spain. The analysed material was cDNA or gDNA that came from T cells, B-cell-depleted T cells, or PBMCs.

As originally analysed: Reference gene primer amplification gave nucleated cell count estimates. Assay: immunoSEQ multiplex PCR; the TCRdb copy retains only in-frame clones and omits some. Clone size and the V and J calls come from that table; the DNA yielded D and trimming. The repertoire holds about 160,000 clones, 65% to 90% seen once, with around 3.5% in the top ten. V shed 5 bases, J shed 2 bases, and the junction held 6 bases outside the gene matches. CDR1 SQVTM and CDR2 ANQGSEA come from the germline V gene. The CDR3 runs 14 residues. The TCR was taken from a man in his sixties or seventies with acute or convalescent COVID-19. The chain recombines TRBV29-1 with TRBJ2-3; TRBD2 aligns across 8 bases. The sample was peripheral blood. CDR3 in DNA: TGCAGCGTTCTGGCACTAGCGGTCACAGATACGCAGTATTTT. It codes for CSVLALAVTDTQYF.